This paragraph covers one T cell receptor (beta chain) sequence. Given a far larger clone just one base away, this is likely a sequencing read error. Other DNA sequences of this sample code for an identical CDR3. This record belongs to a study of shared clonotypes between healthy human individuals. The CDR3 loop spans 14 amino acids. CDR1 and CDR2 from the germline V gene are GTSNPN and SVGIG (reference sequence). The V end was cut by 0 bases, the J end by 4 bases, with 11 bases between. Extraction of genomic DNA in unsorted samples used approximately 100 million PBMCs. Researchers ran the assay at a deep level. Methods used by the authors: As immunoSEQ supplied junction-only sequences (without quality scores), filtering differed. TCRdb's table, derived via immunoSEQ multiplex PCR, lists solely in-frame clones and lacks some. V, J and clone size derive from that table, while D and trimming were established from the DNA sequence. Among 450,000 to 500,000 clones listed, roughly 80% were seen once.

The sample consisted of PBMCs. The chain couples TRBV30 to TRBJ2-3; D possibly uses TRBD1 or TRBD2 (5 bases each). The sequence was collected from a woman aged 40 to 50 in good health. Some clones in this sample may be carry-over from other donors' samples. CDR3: CAWSVTGGPDTQYF. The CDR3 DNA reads TGTGCCTGGAGTGTTACAGGAGGCCCAGATACGCAGTATTTT.